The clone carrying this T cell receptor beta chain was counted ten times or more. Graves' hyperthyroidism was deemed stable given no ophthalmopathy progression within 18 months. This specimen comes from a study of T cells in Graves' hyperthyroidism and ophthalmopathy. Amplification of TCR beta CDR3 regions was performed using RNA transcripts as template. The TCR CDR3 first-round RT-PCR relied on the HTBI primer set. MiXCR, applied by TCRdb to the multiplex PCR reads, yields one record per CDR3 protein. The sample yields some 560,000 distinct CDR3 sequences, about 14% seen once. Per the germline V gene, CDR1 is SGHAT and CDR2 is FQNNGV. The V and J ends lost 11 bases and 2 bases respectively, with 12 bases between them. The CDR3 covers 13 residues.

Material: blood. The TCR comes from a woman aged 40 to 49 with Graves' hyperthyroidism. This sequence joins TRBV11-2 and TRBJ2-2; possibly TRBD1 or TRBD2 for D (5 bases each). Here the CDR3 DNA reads TGTGCCTTTTCCGGGACCAACACCGGGGAGCTGTTTTTT. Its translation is CAFSGTNTGELFF. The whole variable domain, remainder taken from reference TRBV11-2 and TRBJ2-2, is EAGVAQSPRYKIIEKRQSVAFWCNPISGHATLYWYQQILGQGPKLLIQFQNNGVVDDSQLPKDRFSAERLKGVDSTLKIQPAKLEDSAVYLCAFSGTNTGELFFGEGSRLTVL.